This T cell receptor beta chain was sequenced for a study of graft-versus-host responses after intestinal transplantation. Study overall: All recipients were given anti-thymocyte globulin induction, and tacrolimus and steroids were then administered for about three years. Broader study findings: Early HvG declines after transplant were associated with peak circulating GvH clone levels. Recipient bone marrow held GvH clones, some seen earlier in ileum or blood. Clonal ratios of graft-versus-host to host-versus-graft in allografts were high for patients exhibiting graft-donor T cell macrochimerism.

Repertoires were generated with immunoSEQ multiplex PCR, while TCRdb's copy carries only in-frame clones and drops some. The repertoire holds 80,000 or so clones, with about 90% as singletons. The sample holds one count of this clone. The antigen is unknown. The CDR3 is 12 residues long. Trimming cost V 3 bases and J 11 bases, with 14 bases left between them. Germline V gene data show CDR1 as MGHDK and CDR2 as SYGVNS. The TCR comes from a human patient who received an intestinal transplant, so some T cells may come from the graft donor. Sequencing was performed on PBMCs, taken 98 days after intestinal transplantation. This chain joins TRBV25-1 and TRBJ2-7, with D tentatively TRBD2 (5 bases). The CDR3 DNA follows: TGTGCCAGCAGTGACCAAGGACTTAGCAAGTACTTC. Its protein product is CASSDQGLSKYF.